The clone carrying this TCR beta chain occurred many times. These data originate in a study of T cells in Graves' hyperthyroidism and ophthalmopathy. As for the study in general: Initial diagnosis, before any treatment, was when peripheral blood was collected.

Roughly 10 ml of fresh peripheral blood supplied the PBMCs. Using RNA transcripts as the source, TCR beta CDR3 regions were amplified. The HTBI primer set was used in a first-round RT-PCR of the TCR CDR3. TCRdb re-analysed the multiplex PCR reads in MiXCR, keeping a single row per CDR3 protein. This table has approximately 740,000 distinct CDR3 sequences, 12% to 15% appearing once. The clonotype originates from a woman under 30 with Graves' hyperthyroidism. The sequencing sample was made of blood.

The CDR3 bases are TGTGCCAGCACTAGACAGGGTGCCTATGGCTACACCTTC. Translation gives CASTRQGAYGYTF. This sequence joins TRBV6-1 and TRBJ1-2, with 7 bases identical to TRBD1. CDR3 size: 13 residues. Germline-derived CDR1 and CDR2 are MNHNS and SASEGT. The ends lost 7 bases at V and 4 bases at J; junction bases unmatched: 6.